The clone carrying this T cell receptor (beta chain) was counted once. Its target is unknown. This record comes from a study of OX40 agonist ivuxolimab in advanced cancers. Across the study: A male proportion of about 80% was recorded, with mean age approximately 60 years and range roughly 23 to 85. Study-level results: Doses of 0.1 to 3.0 mg/kg were accompanied by clonal expansion of CD4+ and CD8+ blood T cells by week 6.

Clones were read by immunoSEQ multiplex PCR, and TCRdb kept only the in-frame ones, dropping some. The data contain around 53,000 clones, approximately 90% of them seen just once; the ten biggest clones take up roughly 0.67%. The origin of this receptor is an adult with an advanced solid tumor such as melanoma, head and neck, liver or kidney cancer. The source was CD4+ or CD8+ T cells sorted from blood, collected in a trial of the OX40 agonist ivuxolimab.

The CDR3 bases are TGTGCCAGCGGGACAGGTCCTTACACCGGGGAGCTGTTTTTT. Encoded protein: CASGTGPYTGELFF. The V and J genes are TRBV28 and TRBJ2-2, with 8 bases identical to TRBD1. The CDR3 covers 14 residues. Germline V CDR1 and CDR2: MDHEN, SYDVKM. The trim removed 8 bases at V and 3 bases at J, leaving 5 bases unmatched.